This is a list of T cell receptor beta chains from one sample in a study of blood T cell repertoires in COVID-19. Clones were read by immunoSEQ multiplex PCR, and TCRdb kept only the in-frame ones, dropping some. The data show around 250,000 clones, about 82% seen once. Sequenced material: peripheral blood. These receptors were collected from a woman older than 75 with COVID-19, enrolled during active disease. CDR3s include the opening cysteine and the closing phenylalanine or tryptophan. A D gene is named only where the DNA matches it firmly. Size values are once, few and many counts, or a class for expanded clones, and some rows have none.

clone size	D gene	J gene	V gene	CDR3 protein	CDR3 DNA
few	NA	TRBJ1-2	TRBV2	CASSDAGPLGGYTF	TGTGCCAGCAGTGATGCAGGGCCCCTGGGTGGCTACACCTTC
NA	NA	TRBJ2-5	TRBV15	CATSRGGGLGETQYF	TGTGCCACCAGCAGAGGAGGAGGGTTGGGAGAGACCCAGTACTTC
NA	TRBD1	TRBJ1-4	TRBV7-9	CASSLGQGNHEKLFF	TGTGCCAGCAGCTTAGGACAGGGGAATCATGAAAAACTGTTTTTT
once	NA	TRBJ1-2	TRBV30	CAWRGGDYYGYTF	TGTGCCTGGAGGGGGGGGGATTACTATGGCTACACCTTC
NA	NA	TRBJ1-4	TRBV5-6	CASSLKGKGTNEKLFF	TGTGCCAGCAGCTTGAAAGGGAAGGGGACTAATGAAAAACTGTTTTTT
once	NA	TRBJ2-5	TRBV4-3	CASSREFQETQYF	TGCGCCAGCAGCCGTGAGTTCCAAGAGACCCAGTACTTC
once	NA	TRBJ1-5	TRBV3-1/TRBV3-2	CASGTDDQPQHF	TGTGCCAGCGGGACTGACGATCAGCCCCAGCATTTT
NA	TRBD1	TRBJ2-5	TRBV10-3	CAIATGGETQYF	TGTGCCATCGCGACAGGGGGTGAGACCCAGTACTTC
NA	TRBD1	TRBJ1-2	TRBV28	CASLLKGQGSGYTF	TGTGCCAGCCTCTTAAAGGGACAGGGAAGTGGCTACACCTTC
NA	TRBD1	TRBJ1-6	TRBV28	CASVGQEGSPLHF	TGTGCCAGCGTCGGACAGGAGGGTTCACCCCTCCACTTT
once	TRBD1	TRBJ1-3	TRBV30	CAWSIGQGGTSGNTIYF	TGTGCCTGGAGCATCGGACAGGGAGGAACCTCTGGAAACACCATATATTTT
NA	NA	TRBJ2-5	TRBV19	CASKGGLGRDQETQYF	TGTGCCAGTAAAGGTGGTCTGGGCAGGGACCAAGAGACCCAGTACTTC
few	NA	TRBJ2-5	TRBV6-5	CASSSPRQGSGETQYF	TGTGCCAGCAGTTCCCCCAGGCAGGGAAGTGGAGAGACCCAGTACTTC
NA	TRBD1	TRBJ1-5	TRBV19	CASSSGTGVVMNQPQHF	TGTGCCAGTAGTTCCGGGACAGGGGTAGTTATGAATCAGCCCCAGCATTTT
NA	NA	TRBJ1-1	TRBV5-1	CASSVATGLVTEAFF	TGCGCCAGCAGTGTGGCCACGGGACTTGTCACTGAAGCTTTCTTT
NA	TRBD1	TRBJ1-1	TRBV28	CASSSPGQGAPEAFF	TGTGCCAGCAGTTCGCCGGGACAGGGGGCCCCTGAAGCTTTCTTT
NA	NA	TRBJ2-7	TRBV5-1	CASSLQGIEQYF	TGCGCCAGCAGCTTGCAGGGTATCGAGCAGTACTTC
NA	NA	TRBJ1-4	TRBV6-1	CASSEGSATNEKLFF	TGTGCCAGCAGTGAAGGGTCGGCAACTAATGAAAAACTGTTTTTT
NA	NA	TRBJ2-5	TRBV19	CASSKGTMGETQYF	TGTGCCAGTAGTAAGGGGACAATGGGAGAGACCCAGTACTTC
NA	NA	TRBJ1-4	TRBV5-4	CASSSTATNEKLFF	TGTGCCAGCAGCTCGACAGCTACTAATGAAAAACTGTTTTTT
NA	NA	TRBJ1-3	TRBV2	CASREGHSGNTIYF	TGTGCCAGCAGGGAGGGTCACTCTGGAAACACCATATATTTT
NA	TRBD2	TRBJ2-1	TRBV10-3	CAISEPSGGGNEQFF	TGTGCCATCAGTGAACCTAGCGGGGGGGGCAATGAGCAGTTCTTC
NA	TRBD1	TRBJ1-4	TRBV6-5	CASTDPGQGGKLFF	TGTGCCAGCACCGATCCGGGACAGGGGGGAAAACTGTTTTTT
NA	NA	TRBJ1-5	TRBV28	CASSFADSFQPQHF	TGTGCCAGCAGTTTTGCGGACAGTTTTCAGCCCCAGCATTTT
NA	NA	TRBJ2-2	TRBV19	CASRTYGELFF	TGTGCCAGTAGAACCTACGGGGAGCTGTTTTTT
NA	TRBD1	TRBJ2-5	TRBV5-6	CASSLDRAVETQYF	TGTGCCAGCAGCCTTGACAGGGCCGTGGAGACCCAGTACTTC
NA	TRBD2	TRBJ2-3	TRBV6-4	CASSEGLAGGSDTQYF	TGTGCCAGCAGCGAGGGACTAGCGGGGGGGTCAGATACGCAGTATTTT
few	TRBD1	TRBJ2-2	TRBV24-1	CATGGLRDRGRTGELFF	TGTGCCACCGGGGGACTCCGGGACAGGGGGCGAACCGGGGAGCTGTTTTTT
once	NA	TRBJ1-5	TRBV28	CASRTITGRGDQPQHF	TGTGCCAGCAGGACAATCACAGGGAGGGGAGATCAGCCCCAGCATTTT
NA	NA	TRBJ2-3	TRBV10-3	CAISESRDTQYF	TGTGCCATCAGTGAGTCCAGAGATACGCAGTATTTT
once	NA	TRBJ1-2	TRBV5-6	CASSFSFLANYGYTF	TGTGCCAGCAGCTTTTCCTTTTTAGCTAACTATGGCTACACCTTC
NA	NA	TRBJ1-3	TRBV7-2	CASSLGGSGNTIYF	TGTGCCAGCAGCTTAGGAGGGTCTGGAAACACCATATATTTT
NA	TRBD2	TRBJ2-5	TRBV27	CASSSAGEAQYF	TGTGCCAGCAGTTCCGCGGGGGAAGCCCAGTACTTC
NA	TRBD2	TRBJ2-5	TRBV7-9	CASSIGLAGGPETQYF	TGTGCCAGCAGCATTGGACTAGCGGGGGGTCCAGAGACCCAGTACTTC
NA	NA	TRBJ1-1	TRBV6-6	CASSYSESRFEAFF	TGTGCCAGCAGTTACTCAGAGTCCCGATTTGAAGCTTTCTTT
NA	NA	TRBJ1-1	TRBV29-1	CSVLTITEAFF	TGCAGCGTCCTGACAATCACTGAAGCTTTCTTT
NA	TRBD1	TRBJ2-7	TRBV27	CASSNLAGTAIYEQYF	TGTGCCAGCAGTAATTTAGCCGGGACAGCTATCTACGAGCAGTACTTC
NA	NA	TRBJ2-3	TRBV5-1	CASSLTDTQYF	TGCGCCAGCAGCCTCACAGATACGCAGTATTTT
NA	TRBD1	TRBJ1-6	TRBV3-1/TRBV3-2	CASSQSTGALHF	TGTGCCAGCAGCCAATCGACAGGGGCCCTCCACTTT
NA	NA	TRBJ2-6	TRBV7-3	CASRDSGANVLTF	TGTGCCAGCCGGGACTCTGGGGCCAACGTCCTGACTTTC
NA	TRBD1	TRBJ1-2	TRBV19	CASSIKGQIYGYTF	TGTGCCAGTAGTATTAAGGGACAGATCTATGGCTACACCTTC
NA	NA	TRBJ2-5	TRBV28	CASRAPIRETQYF	TGTGCCAGCAGAGCCCCGATACGGGAGACCCAGTACTTC
NA	NA	TRBJ1-2	TRBV10-2	CASSDLVSRNYGYTF	TGCGCCAGCAGTGATCTCGTCTCCCGTAACTATGGCTACACCTTC
NA	NA	TRBJ2-5	TRBV10-2	CASSEQDRQTQYF	TGCGCCAGCAGTGAGCAGGACAGACAGACCCAGTACTTC
NA	NA	TRBJ1-2	TRBV7-2	CASSTRGRGGYTF	TGTGCCAGCAGCACCAGGGGTAGGGGTGGCTACACCTTC
once	TRBD1	TRBJ1-2	TRBV6-5	CASIPGDRTLGYTF	TGTGCCAGCATCCCTGGGGACAGGACTCTTGGCTACACCTTC
few	NA	TRBJ1-1	TRBV7-9	CASSPPRSTRIEAFF	TGTGCCAGCAGCCCCCCCCGGAGCACTAGGATTGAAGCTTTCTTT
NA	NA	TRBJ2-5	TRBV5-1	CASSLEGLKRETQYF	TGCGCCAGCAGCTTGGAGGGATTAAAGCGGGAGACCCAGTACTTC
NA	TRBD1	TRBJ1-6	TRBV5-4	CASSFPGQGRLSPLHF	TGTGCCAGCAGCTTTCCGGGACAGGGGAGATTGTCACCCCTCCACTTT
once	NA	TRBJ2-3	TRBV7-2	CASSLGGKTSTDTQYF	TGTGCCAGCAGCTTAGGCGGCAAGACTAGCACAGATACGCAGTATTTT
NA	TRBD1	TRBJ2-1	TRBV7-2	CASSPELGGTGNYNEQFF	TGTGCCAGCAGCCCAGAACTGGGAGGGACAGGGAATTACAATGAGCAGTTCTTC